Listed here are 17 T cell receptor beta chains from one sample, sequenced in a study of circulating and synovial CD4+ cells in juvenile arthritis (dated by TCRdb to about 2014). Libraries were prepared through the immunoSEQ multiplex PCR assay. Not all clones reach the TCRdb copy of this immuneACCESS table, which keeps in-frame sequences only. Checked studies attribute under half of the gap to unresolved V genes and leave the rest unexplained. For this sample the table gives about 30,000 clones, of which about 94% were detected only once. Of the sample, about 3% is held by the ten largest clones. The sequencing input was CD4+ T cells from blood. Receptor source: a human donor with juvenile idiopathic arthritis.

The chain employs TRBV7-2 and TRBJ1-4, with TRBD1 identical over 8 bases. V lost 5 bases and J lost 11; bases outside the gene matches: 10. The CDR3 covers 14 residues. The germline V gene has CDR1 SGHTA and CDR2 FQGNSA. The CDR3 coding sequence is TGTGCCAGCAGCGATCCGGGACAGGTGGACAAACTGTTTTTT. Residues: CASSDPGQVDKLFF.

CDR3 loop: CASSKTGDTEAFF. CDR3 nucleotides: TGTGCCAGCAGCAAGACAGGGGACACTGAAGCTTTCTTT. The V call is TRBV9, the J call TRBJ1-1, with TRBD1 matching over 8 bases. This CDR3 has 13 residues. Trimming removed 4 bases from V and 3 bases from J; junction bases left unmatched: 2. CDR1 is SGDLS and CDR2 is YYNGEE in the germline V gene.

This chain links TRBV28 with TRBJ1-2; 8 positions agree with TRBD1. From germline, CDR1 is MDHEN and CDR2 SYDVKM. Trimming cost V 2 bases and J 5 bases; bases outside gene matches: 4. This CDR3 contains 14 residues. DNA of the CDR3: TGTGCCAGCAGTTTACCGGGACAGGATTATGGCTACACCTTC. This gives the protein CASSLPGQDYGYTF.

The chain employs TRBV5-1 and TRBJ1-4; TRBD1 aligns across 7 bases. CDR1 and CDR2 from the germline V gene are SGHRS and YFSETQ. CDR3 length: 16 residues. J lost 5 bases, V lost 2 bases, and 9 bases had no gene match. CDR3 loop: CASSLRAGGSNEKLFF. The CDR3 DNA reads as TGCGCCAGCAGCTTAAGGGCAGGGGGGAGCAATGAAAAACTGTTTTTT.

The chain combines TRBV7-2 with TRBJ2-5; the D is unclear. Trimming removed 3 bases from V and 0 bases from J, with 8 bases in between. CDR1 is SGHTA and CDR2 is FQGNSA in the germline V gene. The length of the CDR3 is 14 residues. The CDR3 protein is CASSLRPDQETQYF. CDR3 bases: TGTGCCAGCAGCTTGAGGCCAGACCAAGAGACCCAGTACTTC.

The chain has TRBV10-3 and TRBJ2-5; TRBD2 matches 11 bases. This CDR3 spans 15 amino acids. After removal of 2 bases from V and 5 bases from J, the junction contained 4 bases not matched to a gene. CDR1 ENHRY and CDR2 SYGVKD come from the germline V gene. CDR3 DNA sequence: TGTGCCATCAGTGAGAAGGCTAGCGGGAGGGAGACCCAGTACTTC. Translating gives CAISEKASGRETQYF.

This clone was seen once. The genes are TRBV7-3 and TRBJ2-1; the match to TRBD2 covers 11 bases. Germline assignment: CDR1 SGHTA and CDR2 FQGTGA. CDR3 size: 16 residues. Unmatched junction bases numbered 1, after V lost 0 bases and J lost 3 bases. As DNA, the CDR3 is TGTGCCAGCAGCTTAACCGGGACTAGCGGCTACAATGAGCAGTTCTTC. This codes for CASSLTGTSGYNEQFF.

This chain uses TRBV19 with TRBJ2-7, with 15 bases lining up with TRBD2. The CDR3 runs to 17 residues. The junction had 9 bases not matched to a gene; V was cut back by 5 bases and J by 4 bases. Germline CDR1 LNHDA, CDR2 SQIVND (reference sequence). CDR3: CASSLRGTSGRSYEQYF. The CDR3 coding sequence is TGTGCCAGTAGTCTTAGGGGGACTAGCGGGAGGTCTTACGAGCAGTACTTC.

This chain links TRBV9 with TRBJ2-1, with 14 bases aligning to TRBD2. J lost 6 bases, V lost 4 bases, and 6 bases had no gene match. The CDR3 totals 16 residues. From germline, CDR1 is SGDLS and CDR2 YYNGEE. DNA for the CDR3: TGTGCCAGCAGCCTAGGGACTAGCGGGAGCTTCAATGAGCAGTTCTTC. This gives the protein CASSLGTSGSFNEQFF.

V gene TRBV23-1 combines with J gene TRBJ2-3; D gene ambiguous. TRBV23-1 is assigned to the ORF class and has an uncertain function. The CDR3 sequence is 17 residues long. Trimming took 4 bases from V and 0 from J, leaving 17 bases between them. The CDR3 loop is CASSLHSWYASTDTQYF. The CDR3 DNA reads as TGCGCCAGCAGTCTGCACTCTTGGTACGCTAGCACAGATACGCAGTATTTT.

The chain employs TRBV11-1 and TRBJ2-1, with 8 bases aligning to TRBD1. In germline, CDR1 is SGHAT, CDR2 FQDESV (reference sequence). V was clipped by 8 bases and J by 0 bases; unmatched bases: 6. The CDR3 consists of 15 residues. The CDR3 spells CASGSGQDSYNEQFF. The CDR3 DNA reads as TGTGCCAGCGGATCGGGACAGGACTCCTACAATGAGCAGTTCTTC.

The chain joins TRBV6-1 to TRBJ1-2; D possibly corresponds to TRBD1 (6 bases). The V end lost 4 bases, the J end lost 2 bases, and 11 bases lay between the germline ends. The CDR3 contains 14 residues. Germline CDR1 is MNHNS and CDR2 is SASEGT. The CDR3 reads CASSGFGQNYGYTF. The CDR3 bases are TGTGCCAGCAGTGGGTTCGGACAGAACTATGGCTACACCTTC.

This sequence joins TRBV7-8 and TRBJ2-7; 10 bases fit TRBD1. The germline V gene has CDR1 SGHVS and CDR2 FQNEAQ. Trimming removed 1 base from V and 5 bases from J; junction bases left unmatched: 8. The CDR3 runs 16 residues. The CDR3 coding sequence is TGTGCCAGCAGCTTAGGGTTGCGACAGGGGGCCCACGAGCAGTACTTC. Translating it yields CASSLGLRQGAHEQYF.

The chain has TRBV6-1 and TRBJ1-6, with TRBD1 matching 8 bases. The CDR3 covers 15 residues. Germline V lookup: CDR1 MNHNS, CDR2 SASEGT. The V segment lost 2 bases and the J segment 7 bases; nucleotides outside the gene matches: 4. The chain's CDR3 is CASSEQGAQNSPLHF. DNA of the CDR3: TGTGCCAGCAGTGAACAGGGGGCACAAAATTCACCCCTCCACTTT.

This chain connects TRBV5-1 to TRBJ2-5; 12 positions agree with TRBD1. The CDR3 is 16 residues long. Germline CDR1 is SGHRS and CDR2 is YFSETQ. V shed 3 bases, J shed 4 bases, and the junction held 7 bases outside the gene matches. CDR3 sequence (DNA): TGCGCCAGCAGCTGGGGGGGACAGGGGGCCGGAGAGACCCAGTACTTC. Translation: CASSWGGQGAGETQYF.

The chain has TRBV19 and TRBJ2-1; 10 bases align to TRBD2. CDR1 is LNHDA and CDR2 is SQIVND in the germline V gene (reference sequence). The V gene end was trimmed by 5 bases and the J gene end by 6 bases; junction bases not matched to a gene: 7. The CDR3 is 15 amino acids. The CDR3 region has the DNA TGTGCCAGTAGTGATAGCGGGAGGCTTTTCAATGAGCAGTTCTTC. Its protein is CASSDSGRLFNEQFF.

The chain has TRBV25-1 and TRBJ2-7, with TRBD1 as a possible D gene (6 bases). Trimming pared 2 bases from V and 2 bases from J, leaving 10 bases between. There are 14 residues in the CDR3. Germline V gives CDR1 MGHDK, CDR2 SYGVNS. CDR3 DNA: TGTGCCAGCAGTGAAATTCAGGGGACCTACGAGCAGTACTTC. This translates into CASSEIQGTYEQYF.